This T cell receptor beta chain was retrieved from a study of blood T cell repertoires in COVID-19. In the original workflow: Using reference gene primer amplification, nucleated cell counts were estimated. Generated by immunoSEQ multiplex PCR, the TCRdb table keeps only in-frame clones and is missing some. V and J calls and clone size follow that table, whereas D and trimming were derived from the DNA. Of under 200,000 clones listed, approximately 87% are singletons. CDR3 size: 12 residues. V was shortened by 0 bases and J by 8 bases, with 7 bases between the two germline ends. CDR1 MNHNS and CDR2 SASEGT come from the germline V gene.

This clonotype was sampled from a young man with active or convalescent COVID-19. The gene calls are TRBV6-1 and TRBJ1-2; D ambiguous. Sequences were obtained from peripheral blood. The CDR3 is CASSEAQWGYTF. CDR3 coding DNA: TGTGCCAGCAGTGAAGCTCAGTGGGGCTACACCTTC.